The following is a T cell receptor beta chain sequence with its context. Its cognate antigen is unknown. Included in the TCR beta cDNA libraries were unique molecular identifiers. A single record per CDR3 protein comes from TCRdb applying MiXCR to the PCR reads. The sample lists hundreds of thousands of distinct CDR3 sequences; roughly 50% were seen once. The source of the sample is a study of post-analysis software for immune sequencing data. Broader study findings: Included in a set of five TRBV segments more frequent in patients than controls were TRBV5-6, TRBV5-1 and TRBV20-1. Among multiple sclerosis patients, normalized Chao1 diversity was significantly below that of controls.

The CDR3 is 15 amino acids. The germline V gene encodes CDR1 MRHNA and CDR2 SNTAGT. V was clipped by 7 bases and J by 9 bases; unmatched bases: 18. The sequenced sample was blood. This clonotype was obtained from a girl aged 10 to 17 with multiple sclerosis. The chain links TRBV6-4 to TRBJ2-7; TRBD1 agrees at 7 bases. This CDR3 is CASTGTGTQGLGQYF. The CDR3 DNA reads TGTGCCAGCACAGGAACCGGGACACAGGGGTTAGGGCAGTACTTC.